This is a list of T cell receptor beta chains from one sample in a study of CD8+ T cells in alopecia areata. The protocol was immunoSEQ multiplex PCR, while the TCRdb copy is restricted to in-frame clones and leaves out a portion. Among fewer than 90,000 clones listed, 51% were seen once. Sample: NKG2D-high CD8+ T cells sorted from blood. These receptors came from a human donor with alopecia areata. CDR3s include the opening cysteine and the closing phenylalanine or tryptophan. The D gene is left open where the match is weak. Size tells how often a clone was seen (once, few, many) or the class of an expanded clone, and some rows leave it out.

V	size	J	D	CDR3	DNA
TRBV30	-	TRBJ1-2	-	CAWSGKGYTF	TGTGCCTGGAGTGGAAAAGGCTACACCTTC
TRBV28	few	TRBJ1-1	TRBD1	CASGNRGQQAFF	TGTGCCAGCGGGAACAGGGGGCAACAAGCTTTCTTT
TRBV20-1	-	TRBJ2-7	-	CSASDSYEQYF	TGCAGTGCTAGCGACTCCTACGAGCAGTACTTC
TRBV30	-	TRBJ1-2	-	CAWLQLGSPGYTF	TGTGCCTGGCTACAGTTGGGGTCCCCTGGCTACACCTTC
TRBV28	-	TRBJ2-3	-	CASSFPPDTQYF	TGTGCCAGCAGTTTCCCCCCAGATACGCAGTATTTT
TRBV29-1	few	TRBJ2-7	-	CSVEGGGYEQYF	TGCAGCGTCGAGGGTGGCGGATACGAGCAGTACTTC
TRBV2	-	TRBJ2-1	TRBD2	CASRPGLAGPRDEQFF	TGTGCCAGCAGGCCGGGACTAGCGGGGCCCCGGGATGAGCAGTTCTTC
TRBV14	-	TRBJ2-7	-	CASSPRDFAYEQYF	TGTGCCAGCAGCCCTCGGGACTTTGCCTACGAGCAGTACTTC
TRBV15	-	TRBJ2-5	-	CATSRDFGPETQYF	TGTGCCACCAGCAGAGATTTCGGCCCAGAGACCCAGTACTTC
TRBV14	-	TRBJ2-5	-	CASSLGKETQYF	TGTGCCAGCAGCCTCGGAAAAGAGACCCAGTACTTC
TRBV30	-	TRBJ2-1	TRBD2	CAWNTGRRAAGIFDEQFF	TGTGCCTGGAACACCGGGAGGCGGGCAGCGGGGATATTCGATGAGCAGTTCTTC
TRBV7-9	few	TRBJ2-5	-	CASAWPGNPSAHQETQYF	TGTGCCTCCGCCTGGCCCGGGAACCCATCAGCGCACCAAGAGACCCAGTACTTC
TRBV27	-	TRBJ2-7	-	CASSLGGSYEQYF	TGTGCCAGCAGTTTAGGAGGGTCCTACGAGCAGTACTTC
TRBV29-1	few	TRBJ2-7	-	CSFWDGGTSYEQYF	TGCAGCTTTTGGGACGGGGGAACATCCTACGAGCAGTACTTC
TRBV15	-	TRBJ2-1	-	CATSRGSELTYNEQFF	TGTGCCACCAGCAGAGGGTCCGAGCTCACATACAATGAGCAGTTCTTC
TRBV29-1	-	TRBJ2-7	-	CSGTGREPGQYF	TGCAGCGGGACAGGGAGGGAACCCGGGCAGTACTTC
TRBV30	-	TRBJ1-2	-	CAWTPGAGYTF	TGTGCCTGGACCCCCGGGGCTGGCTACACCTTC
TRBV6-5	-	TRBJ1-2	-	CASRGDYGYTF	TGTGCCAGCCGAGGGGACTATGGCTACACCTTC
TRBV4-1	-	TRBJ2-1	TRBD2	CASSQGLPNEQFF	TGCGCCAGCAGCCAGGGACTACCTAATGAGCAGTTCTTC
TRBV30	-	TRBJ2-1	-	CAWSYLYNEQFF	TGTGCCTGGAGCTATCTCTACAATGAGCAGTTCTTC
TRBV14	-	TRBJ2-1	-	CASSQLERRFEQFF	TGTGCCAGCAGCCAATTAGAACGGAGGTTTGAGCAGTTCTTC
TRBV9	-	TRBJ2-3	-	CASSVEYIDTQYF	TGTGCCAGCAGCGTAGAATATATCGATACGCAGTATTTT
TRBV5-1	-	TRBJ1-1	-	CASSWGQGQLGLPEAFF	TGCGCCAGCAGCTGGGGACAAGGACAGTTGGGCCTACCTGAAGCTTTCTTT
TRBV7-7	-	TRBJ2-5	-	CASSYALSRTLQETQYF	TGTGCTAGCAGCTACGCCTTGTCCCGGACTCTCCAAGAGACCCAGTACTTC
TRBV30	-	TRBJ2-7	TRBD2	CAGIPSGGTEQYF	TGTGCCGGAATTCCTAGCGGGGGGACCGAGCAGTACTTC
TRBV28	few	TRBJ2-1	-	CASSFGVYNEQFF	TGTGCCAGCAGTTTTGGCGTCTACAATGAGCAGTTCTTC
TRBV27	-	TRBJ2-7	-	CASSFDGARYEQYF	TGTGCCAGCAGTTTTGACGGGGCTCGATACGAGCAGTACTTC
TRBV5-4	-	TRBJ2-3	TRBD1	CASSLGQGTTDTQYF	TGTGCCAGCAGCTTGGGACAGGGAACGACAGATACGCAGTATTTT
TRBV5-4	few	TRBJ2-5	-	CASSTSETQYF	TGTGCCAGCTCTACCTCAGAGACCCAGTACTTC
TRBV2	-	TRBJ1-2	TRBD1	CASRTGGSDYGYTF	TGTGCCAGTCGGACAGGCGGGTCAGACTATGGCTACACCTTC
TRBV7-9	-	TRBJ2-3	-	CASSLRSASLSTDTQYF	TGTGCCAGCAGCTTACGATCTGCTAGCCTCAGCACAGATACGCAGTATTTT
TRBV7-2	few	TRBJ1-1	-	CASSLEGVMNTEAFF	TGTGCCAGCAGCTTAGAGGGGGTCATGAACACTGAAGCTTTCTTT
TRBV11-2	few	TRBJ2-5	-	CASTDRGETQYF	TGTGCCAGCACTGACCGGGGAGAGACCCAGTACTTC
TRBV27	-	TRBJ2-7	TRBD2	CASSLHPTSGEQYF	TGTGCCAGCAGTTTACACCCTACTAGCGGAGAGCAGTACTTC
TRBV15	-	TRBJ2-1	TRBD2	CATSRDGNSGMGEQFF	TGTGCCACCAGCAGAGATGGAAATAGCGGGATGGGTGAGCAGTTCTTC
TRBV4-1	medium-sized	TRBJ2-2	-	CASSQYPKGTGELFF	TGCGCCAGCAGCCAATATCCAAAAGGAACCGGGGAGCTGTTTTTT
TRBV7-9	-	TRBJ2-5	-	CASSLWDEETQYF	TGTGCCAGCAGCTTGTGGGACGAAGAGACCCAGTACTTC
TRBV27	once	TRBJ2-5	-	CASSPERPGTQYF	TGTGCCAGCAGCCCCGAGCGACCGGGGACCCAGTACTTC
TRBV7-9	-	TRBJ2-7	TRBD1	CASSFPDRVHEQYF	TGTGCCAGCAGCTTCCCGGACAGGGTCCACGAGCAGTACTTC
TRBV27	few	TRBJ2-1	-	CASSTGPVEQFF	TGTGCCAGCAGTACCGGGCCGGTGGAGCAGTTCTTC
TRBV29-1	-	TRBJ2-3	-	CSVEVRTDNTDTQYF	TGCAGCGTTGAGGTGAGGACGGATAACACAGATACGCAGTATTTT
TRBV27	few	TRBJ1-2	-	CASSLRGGGNGYTF	TGTGCCAGCAGTTTGCGTGGAGGGGGAAATGGCTACACCTTC
TRBV9	-	TRBJ1-1	-	CASSSEISTEAFF	TGTGCCAGCAGCTCCGAGATCAGCACTGAAGCTTTCTTT
TRBV2	-	TRBJ2-2	-	CASSESLLAGELFF	TGTGCCAGCAGTGAATCACTACTGGCCGGGGAGCTGTTTTTT
TRBV11-2	-	TRBJ1-1	-	CASSARLGAEAFF	TGTGCCAGCAGCGCCCGACTTGGGGCTGAAGCTTTCTTT
TRBV6-6	-	TRBJ2-7	-	CATGGQQNYEQYF	TGTGCCACCGGAGGACAGCAGAACTACGAGCAGTACTTC
TRBV9	-	TRBJ1-2	TRBD1	CASSSRTGEYDGYTF	TGTGCCAGCAGCTCTCGGACAGGGGAATACGATGGCTACACCTTC
TRBV4-3	-	TRBJ1-2	TRBD1	CASSQGTASSYGYTF	TGCGCCAGCAGCCAGGGGACAGCATCCTCCTATGGCTACACCTTC
TRBV11-3	-	TRBJ1-1	-	CASSLVLGRETEAFF	TGTGCCAGCAGCTTAGTCCTGGGGCGAGAGACTGAAGCTTTCTTT
TRBV5-6	-	TRBJ2-3	-	CASKWGTDTQYF	TGTGCCAGCAAGTGGGGCACAGATACGCAGTATTTT
TRBV20-1	few	TRBJ2-7	-	CSASTGYEQYF	TGCAGTGCTAGTACGGGGTACGAGCAGTACTTC
TRBV9	once	TRBJ2-1	TRBD1	CASSTRTGIYNEQFF	TGTGCCAGCAGCACCCGGACAGGAATCTACAATGAGCAGTTCTTC
TRBV15	few	TRBJ2-5	TRBD2	CATSTLRGGAETQYF	TGTGCCACCAGCACCCTACGGGGGGGCGCGGAGACCCAGTACTTC
TRBV28	-	TRBJ2-5	TRBD1	CASSTGTGDPQETQYF	TGTGCCAGCAGTACCGGGACAGGGGACCCTCAAGAGACCCAGTACTTC
TRBV2	-	TRBJ2-5	-	CASSETGQETQYF	TGTGCCAGCAGTGAAACGGGACAAGAGACCCAGTACTTC
TRBV19	-	TRBJ2-7	TRBD2	CASSPGLGGYEQYF	TGTGCCAGTAGCCCGGGACTAGGAGGCTACGAGCAGTACTTC
TRBV14	-	TRBJ2-7	TRBD1	CATSGTGRYEQYF	TGTGCCACCAGCGGGACAGGGCGCTACGAGCAGTACTTC
TRBV7-2	few	TRBJ2-3	TRBD2	CASSLAGGWSDTQYF	TGTGCCAGCAGCTTAGCCGGGGGGTGGTCAGATACGCAGTATTTT